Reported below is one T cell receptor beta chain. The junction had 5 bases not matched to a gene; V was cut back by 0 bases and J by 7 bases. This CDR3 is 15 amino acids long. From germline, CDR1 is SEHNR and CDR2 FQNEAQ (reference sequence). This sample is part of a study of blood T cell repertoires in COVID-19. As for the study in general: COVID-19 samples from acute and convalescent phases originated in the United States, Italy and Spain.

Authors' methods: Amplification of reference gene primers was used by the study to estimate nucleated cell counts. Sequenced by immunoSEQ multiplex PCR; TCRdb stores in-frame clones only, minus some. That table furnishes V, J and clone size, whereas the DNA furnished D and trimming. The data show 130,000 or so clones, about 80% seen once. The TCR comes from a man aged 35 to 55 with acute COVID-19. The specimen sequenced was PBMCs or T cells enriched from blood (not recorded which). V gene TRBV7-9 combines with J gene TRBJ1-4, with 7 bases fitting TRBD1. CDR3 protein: CASSLATGLSEKLFF. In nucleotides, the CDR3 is TGTGCCAGCAGCTTAGCGACAGGGCTAAGTGAAAAACTGTTTTTT.